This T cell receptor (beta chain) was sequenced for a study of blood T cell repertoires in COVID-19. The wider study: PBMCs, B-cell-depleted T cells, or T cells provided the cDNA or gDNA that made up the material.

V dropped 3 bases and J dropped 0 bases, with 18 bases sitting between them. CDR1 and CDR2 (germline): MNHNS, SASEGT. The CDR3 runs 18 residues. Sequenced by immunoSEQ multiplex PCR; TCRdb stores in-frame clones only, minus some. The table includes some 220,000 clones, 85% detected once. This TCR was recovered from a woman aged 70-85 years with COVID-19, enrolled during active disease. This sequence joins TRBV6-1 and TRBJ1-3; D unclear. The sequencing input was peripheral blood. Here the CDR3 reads CASSDFRQNYFSGNTIYF. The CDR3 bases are TGTGCCAGCAGTGACTTCCGACAAAATTACTTCTCTGGAAACACCATATATTTT.